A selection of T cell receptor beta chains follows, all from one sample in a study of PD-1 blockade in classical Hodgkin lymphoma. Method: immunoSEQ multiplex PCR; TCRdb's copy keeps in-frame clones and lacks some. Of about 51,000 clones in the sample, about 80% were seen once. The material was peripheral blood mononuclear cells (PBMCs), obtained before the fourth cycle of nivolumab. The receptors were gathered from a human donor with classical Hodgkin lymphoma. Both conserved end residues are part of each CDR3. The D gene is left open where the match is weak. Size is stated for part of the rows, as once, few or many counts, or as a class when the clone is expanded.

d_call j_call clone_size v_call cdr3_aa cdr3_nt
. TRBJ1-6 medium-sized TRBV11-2 CASSFNIADSPLHF TGTGCCAGCAGCTTTAACATTGCCGATTCACCCCTCCACTTT
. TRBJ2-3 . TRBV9 CASSVGSGTDTQYF TGTGCCAGCAGCGTAGGTTCAGGGACAGATACGCAGTATTTT
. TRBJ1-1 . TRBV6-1 CASSKYTEAFF TGTGCCAGCAGTAAATACACTGAAGCTTTCTTT
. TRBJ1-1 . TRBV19 CASTPGRVRDAFF TGTGCCAGTACTCCTGGGAGGGTTAGGGATGCTTTCTTT
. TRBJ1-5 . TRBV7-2 CASSPASNQPQHF TGTGCCAGCAGCCCCGCGAGCAATCAGCCCCAGCATTTT
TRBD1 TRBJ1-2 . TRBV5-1 CASSFNRDRGGYTF TGCGCCAGCAGCTTTAACCGGGACAGGGGTGGCTACACCTTC
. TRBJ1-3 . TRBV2 CASPQETSGNTIYF TGTGCCAGCCCACAGGAAACCTCTGGAAACACCATATATTTT
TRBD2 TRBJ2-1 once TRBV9 CASSVGTSGSGNEQFF TGTGCCAGCAGCGTAGGGACTAGCGGGAGCGGGAATGAGCAGTTCTTC
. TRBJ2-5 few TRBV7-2 CASSLAAILQETQYF TGTGCCAGCAGCTTAGCGGCGATACTCCAAGAGACCCAGTACTTC
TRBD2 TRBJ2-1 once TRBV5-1 CASSIWTSGSYNEQFF TGCGCCAGCAGCATTTGGACTAGCGGGAGCTACAATGAGCAGTTCTTC
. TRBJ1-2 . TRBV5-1 CASSRGGSYGYTF TGCGCCAGCTCGAGAGGAGGGAGCTATGGCTACACCTTC
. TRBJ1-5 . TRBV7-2 CASSLGRTNQPQHF TGTGCCAGCAGCTTAGGACGGACTAATCAGCCCCAGCATTTT
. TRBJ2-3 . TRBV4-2 CASSRASGTDTQYF TGTGCCAGCAGCCGGGCTAGCGGCACAGATACGCAGTATTTT
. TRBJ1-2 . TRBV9 CASSVVAGGSGYTF TGTGCCAGCAGCGTAGTTGCTGGGGGGTCCGGCTACACCTTC
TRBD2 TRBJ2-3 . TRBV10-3 CAISDSLTAGRNTDTQYF TGTGCCATCAGTGACTCCCTGACAGCGGGGAGGAACACAGATACGCAGTATTTT
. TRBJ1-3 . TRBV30 CAWSEVGLRGNTIYF TGTGCCTGGAGTGAGGTGGGACTCCGGGGAAACACCATATATTTT
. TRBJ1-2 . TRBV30 CAWRADRTTFGYTF TGTGCCTGGAGAGCTGATCGGACTACCTTCGGCTACACCTTC
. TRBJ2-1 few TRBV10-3 CAISEYLAGSSYNEQFF TGTGCCATCAGTGAGTATCTAGCCGGGAGCTCCTACAATGAGCAGTTCTTC
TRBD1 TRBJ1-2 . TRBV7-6 CASSLTQGASGYTF TGTGCCAGCAGCCTAACACAGGGGGCATCCGGCTACACCTTC
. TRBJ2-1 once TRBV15 CATSRDGQPPYNEQFF TGTGCCACCAGCAGAGATGGGCAACCCCCCTACAATGAGCAGTTCTTC
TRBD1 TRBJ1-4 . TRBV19 CASHGRDRFLEKLFF TGTGCCAGCCATGGCCGGGACAGGTTTCTAGAAAAACTGTTTTTT
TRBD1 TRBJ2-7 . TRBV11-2 CASSFSGTGRDEQYF TGTGCCAGCAGCTTTTCCGGGACAGGGCGAGACGAGCAGTACTTC
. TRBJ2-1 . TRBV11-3 CASSLIRQGIGNEQFF TGTGCCAGCAGCTTAATTCGGCAGGGGATCGGGAATGAGCAGTTCTTC
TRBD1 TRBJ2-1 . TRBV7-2 CASSLEGTDYNEQFF TGTGCCAGCAGCTTAGAGGGGACAGACTACAATGAGCAGTTCTTC
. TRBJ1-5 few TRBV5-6 CASSLGLLGQPQHF TGTGCCAGCAGCTTGGGATTACTGGGCCAGCCCCAGCATTTT
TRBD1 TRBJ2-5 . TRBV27 CASSLRDRVETQYF TGTGCCAGCAGTTTACGGGACAGGGTCGAGACCCAGTACTTC
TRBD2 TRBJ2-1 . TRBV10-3 CAISDLSSGTDEQFF TGTGCCATCAGTGATTTATCTAGCGGGACCGACGAGCAGTTCTTC
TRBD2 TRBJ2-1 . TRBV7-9 CASSLATAGGPGNEQFF TGTGCCAGCAGCTTAGCGACGGCGGGAGGGCCTGGCAATGAGCAGTTCTTC
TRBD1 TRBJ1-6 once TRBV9 CASSVDRAGSPLHF TGTGCCAGCAGCGTGGACAGGGCGGGGTCACCCCTCCACTTT
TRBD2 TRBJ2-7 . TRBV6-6 CASRITSGSSEQYF TGTGCCAGCAGGATTACTAGCGGGAGTTCCGAGCAGTACTTC
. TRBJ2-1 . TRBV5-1 CASSLGRLDDEQFF TGCGCCAGCAGCTTGGGGAGACTAGACGATGAGCAGTTCTTC
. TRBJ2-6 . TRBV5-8 CASSLVPAGANVLTF TGTGCCAGCAGCTTGGTGCCGGCTGGGGCCAACGTCCTGACTTTC
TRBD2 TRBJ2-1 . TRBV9 CASSFRPTSAIGNEQFF TGTGCCAGCAGCTTCCGTCCGACTAGCGCCATAGGGAATGAGCAGTTCTTC
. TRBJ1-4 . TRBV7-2 CASSRDYNEKLFF TGTGCCAGCAGCCGGGACTATAATGAAAAACTGTTTTTT
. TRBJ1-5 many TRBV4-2 CASSPSRISNQPQHF TGTGCCAGCAGCCCTAGTCGAATTAGCAATCAGCCCCAGCATTTT
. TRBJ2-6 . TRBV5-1 CASSPDFSSGANVLTF TGCGCCAGCAGCCCGGACTTTAGCTCTGGGGCCAACGTCCTGACTTTC
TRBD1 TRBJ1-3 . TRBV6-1 CASSETTGWNTIYF TGTGCCAGCAGTGAGACGACAGGGTGGAACACCATATATTTT
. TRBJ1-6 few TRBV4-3 CASSHDRVAPLHF TGCGCCAGCAGCCACGACCGAGTCGCCCCCCTCCACTTT
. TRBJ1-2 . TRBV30 CAWSPPLGGYTF TGTGCCTGGAGCCCCCCCCTGGGGGGCTACACCTTC
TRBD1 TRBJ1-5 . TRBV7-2 CASSLGTGLGGQPQHF TGTGCCAGCAGCTTGGGGACAGGCCTTGGGGGTCAGCCCCAGCATTTT
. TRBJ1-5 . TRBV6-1 CASSEAGGAYQPQHF TGTGCCAGCAGTGAAGCCGGGGGCGCATATCAGCCCCAGCATTTT
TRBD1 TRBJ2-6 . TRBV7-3 CASSLSGQGFVLTF TGTGCCAGCAGCTTAAGCGGACAGGGCTTCGTCCTGACTTTC
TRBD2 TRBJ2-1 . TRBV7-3 CASSVTSDEQFF TGTGCCAGCAGCGTTACTAGCGATGAGCAGTTCTTC
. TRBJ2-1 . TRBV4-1 CASSQDTGREQFF TGCGCCAGCAGCCAAGATACAGGTAGAGAGCAGTTCTTC
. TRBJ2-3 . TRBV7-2 CASSLKSNVLDTQYF TGTGCCAGCAGCTTAAAATCGAACGTTCTTGATACGCAGTATTTT
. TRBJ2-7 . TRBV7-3 CASSLSAFSYEQYF TGTGCCAGCAGCTTGAGCGCGTTCTCCTACGAGCAGTACTTC
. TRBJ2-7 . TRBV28 CASSLYGSLSYEQYF TGTGCCAGCAGTTTGTACGGATCCCTGTCCTACGAGCAGTACTTC
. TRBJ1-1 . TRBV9 CASSVGRGTEAFF TGTGCCAGCAGCGTAGGGAGGGGGACTGAAGCTTTCTTT
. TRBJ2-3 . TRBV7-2 CASSNRDHTDTQYF TGTGCCAGCAGCAACCGGGACCACACAGATACGCAGTATTTT
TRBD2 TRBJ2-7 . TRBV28 CASSTPGGYEQYF TGTGCCAGCAGCACCCCGGGAGGCTACGAGCAGTACTTC
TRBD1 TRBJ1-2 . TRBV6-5 CASSSTGDYGYTF TGTGCCAGCAGCAGTACAGGGGATTATGGCTACACCTTC
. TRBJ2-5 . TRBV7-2 CASSLAGARETQYF TGTGCCAGCAGCCTAGCCGGGGCCAGAGAGACCCAGTACTTC
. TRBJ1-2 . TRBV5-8 CASSLAGIHGYTF TGTGCCAGCAGCTTGGCAGGTATCCATGGCTACACCTTC
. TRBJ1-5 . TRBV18 CASSPTNNQPQHF TGTGCCAGCTCACCGACAAACAATCAGCCCCAGCATTTT
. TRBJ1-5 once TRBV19 CASSTQGIVQPQHF TGTGCCAGTAGTACCCAGGGGATAGTTCAGCCCCAGCATTTT
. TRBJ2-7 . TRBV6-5 CAIGGVEQYF TGTGCTATCGGGGGCGTCGAGCAGTACTTC
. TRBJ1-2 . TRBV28 CASSLLSTGYTF TGTGCCAGCAGTTTATTGAGCACTGGCTACACCTTC
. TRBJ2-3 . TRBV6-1 CASSVGQHTDTQYF TGTGCCAGCAGTGTTGGCCAGCACACAGATACGCAGTATTTT
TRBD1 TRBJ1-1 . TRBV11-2 CASSHSPTGYGTEAFF TGTGCCAGCAGCCATAGCCCGACAGGGTACGGGACTGAAGCTTTCTTT